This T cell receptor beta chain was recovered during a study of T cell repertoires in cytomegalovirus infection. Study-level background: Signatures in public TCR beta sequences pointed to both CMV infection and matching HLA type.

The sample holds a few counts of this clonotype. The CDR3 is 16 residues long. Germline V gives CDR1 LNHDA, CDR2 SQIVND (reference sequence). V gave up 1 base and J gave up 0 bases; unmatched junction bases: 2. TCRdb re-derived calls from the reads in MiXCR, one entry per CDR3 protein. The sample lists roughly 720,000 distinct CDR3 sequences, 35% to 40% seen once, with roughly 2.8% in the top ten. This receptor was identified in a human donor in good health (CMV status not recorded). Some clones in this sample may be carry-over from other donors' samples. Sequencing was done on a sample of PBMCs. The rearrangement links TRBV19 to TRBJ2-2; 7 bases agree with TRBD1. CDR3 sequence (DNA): TGTGCCAGTAGTATAGGAGGGACAGCGAACACCGGGGAGCTGTTTTTT. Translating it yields CASSIGGTANTGELFF.